Presented here are 8 T cell receptor beta chains from one specimen sequenced in a study of metastatic and nonmetastatic thyroid tumors. Thyroid surgery took place with no prior treatment in any patient. MiXCR reprocessed the PCR reads for TCRdb. Of about 38,000 clones listed, less than 50% are singletons. Sequenced input: tumor tissue. The receptors come from a male donor with papillary thyroid cancer or a benign thyroid nodule (not recorded which). Some clones in this sample may be carry-over from other donors' samples.

The chain carries TRBV6-2 or TRBV6-3 and TRBJ2-1; D perhaps matches TRBD2 (5 bases). V lost 6 bases to trimming and J lost 4 bases, with 7 bases between them. CDR3 length: 12 residues. In germline, CDR1 is MNHEY, CDR2 SVGEGT. This CDR3 is CASREDYNEQFF. The DNA for the CDR3 is TGTGCCAGCAGGGAGGATTACAATGAGCAGTTCTTC.

V usage is TRBV20-1 and J usage is TRBJ1-2; D is uncertain. The length of the CDR3 is 15 residues. V lost 0 bases and J lost 0, with 11 bases in between. Germline CDR1 reads DFQATT; CDR2 reads SNEGSKA (reference sequence). CDR3 nucleotides: TGCAGTGCTAGAGATTGGCAGATCTCTAACTATGGCTACACCTTC. It yields the protein CSARDWQISNYGYTF.

Details on this clone: One end of the junction is discordant with germline, which a read error may explain. V usage is TRBV18 and J usage is TRBJ2-1, with D unclear. This CDR3 spans 14 amino acids. The germline gives CDR1 KGHSH, CDR2 LQKENI. For the CDR3, the DNA is TGTGCCAGCTCACCACGAAGGGCCACGGATGAGCATTTCTTC. Residues: CASSPRRATDEHFF.

The J gene is TRBJ2-4, the V gene TRBV19; TRBD2 might be the D (6 bases). The length of the CDR3 is 13 residues. Germline CDR1 reads LNHDA; CDR2 reads SQIVND (reference sequence). Trimming shortened V by 4 bases and J by 7 bases, and 11 bases separated the two germline ends. CDR3 sequence (DNA): TGTGCCAGTAGTAGGAATAGCGGCAACATTCAGTACTTC. Its translation: CASSRNSGNIQYF.

The chain couples TRBV28 to TRBJ1-1; 8 bases align to TRBD1. CDR3 length: 16 residues. V was clipped by 4 bases and J by 2 bases; unmatched bases: 9. The germline CDR1 and CDR2 sequences are MDHEN and SYDVKM. The CDR3 sequence: CASSSDRAKLNTEAFF. CDR3 sequence (DNA): TGTGCCAGCAGTTCGGACAGGGCCAAGCTCAACACTGAAGCTTTCTTT. Drawing the rest from reference TRBV28 and TRBJ1-1, the complete variable domain is DVKVTQSSRYLVKRTGEKVFLECVQDMDHENMFWYRQDPGLGLRLIYFSYDVKMKEKGDIPEGYSVSREKKERFSLILESASTNQTSMYLCASSSDRAKLNTEAFFGQGTRLTVV.

This clone was detected a few times. The chain is built from TRBV2 and TRBJ1-2, with D maybe TRBD1 (6 bases). The CDR3 is 14 amino acids. Germline CDR1 SNHLY, CDR2 FYNNEI. V lost 6 bases and J 7 bases, leaving 18 bases between the germline ends. CDR3 loop: CASSVTQGLSGYTF. CDR3 nucleotides: TGTGCCAGCAGCGTTACCCAGGGGTTGTCTGGCTACACCTTC.

V is TRBV20-1 and J is TRBJ1-1, with a tentative D call TRBD1 (5 bases). The CDR3 is made up of 14 amino acids. V lost 3 bases to trimming and J lost 4 bases, with 15 bases between them. In germline, CDR1 is DFQATT, CDR2 SNEGSKA (reference sequence). CDR3 loop: CSARGDGGSTEAFF. The CDR3 region has the DNA TGCAGTGCTAGGGGGGACGGAGGAAGCACTGAAGCTTTCTTT.

The chain is built from TRBV6-4 and TRBJ2-3; no reliable D call. There are 14 residues in the CDR3. Germline CDR1 reads MRHNA; CDR2 reads SNTAGT. Trimming took 4 bases from V and 2 from J, leaving 10 bases between them. The CDR3 coding sequence is TGTGCCAGCAGTGCGGCGCCTGACACAGATACGCAGTATTTT. It codes for CASSAAPDTDTQYF.